A single sample gave rise to the 21 T cell receptor beta chains below, sequenced in a study of cytomegalovirus exposure and HLA in healthy donors. It was with 60 Vbeta and 13 Jbeta primers that the PCR ran. The repertoire was sequenced with immunoSEQ multiplex PCR; TCRdb's copy has only in-frame clones and lacks some. Of about 280,000 clones in the sample, 70% to 90% were seen once. Sequenced: PBMCs. Receptor source: a woman under 30 in good health and CMV-seronegative.

The chain has TRBV4-2 and TRBJ1-5; the match to TRBD1 covers 8 bases. With V trimmed by 3 bases and J by 4 bases, 8 bases remained unmatched. Germline CDR1 and CDR2: LGHNA and YNFKEQ. This CDR3 region has 16 residues. The CDR3 DNA sequence: TGTGCCAGCAGCCAGGGGCCGCAGGGGGCAAATCAGCCCCAGCATTTT. Protein product: CASSQGPQGANQPQHF.

The chain uses TRBV5-1 and TRBJ2-2; no reliable D call. Trimming left V 5 bases short and J 7 bases short, with 9 bases between. The CDR3 is 12 amino acids. Looked up from germline, CDR1 is SGHRS and CDR2 is YFSETQ. CDR3 coding DNA: TGCGCCAGCAGTTTGACATTCGGGGAGCTGTTTTTT. Its translation: CASSLTFGELFF.

The chain uses TRBV19 and TRBJ2-2; D may be TRBD1 (6 bases). The CDR3 consists of 16 residues. Between the trimmed V and J ends, which lost 5 bases and 7 bases, there was a span of 20 bases. Per the germline V gene, CDR1 is LNHDA and CDR2 is SQIVND (reference sequence). The CDR3 DNA reads as TGTGCCAGTAGTCCCCCGGACAGAAGCTACGGCGGGGAGCTGTTTTTT. The encoded protein is CASSPPDRSYGGELFF.

The gene calls are TRBV11-2 and TRBJ1-2; TRBD1 matches at 10 bases. V gave up 5 bases and J gave up 5 bases; unmatched junction bases: 5. The germline gives CDR1 SGHAT, CDR2 FQNNGV. The CDR3 contains 14 residues. The CDR3 protein is CASSRDRGRYGYTF. CDR3 bases: TGTGCCAGCAGCAGGGACAGGGGAAGATATGGCTACACCTTC.

V is TRBV2 and J is TRBJ2-5; tentatively, D is TRBD1 (6 bases). Trimming pared 3 bases from V and 3 bases from J, leaving 14 bases between. The CDR3 runs to 15 residues. Germline values: CDR1 SNHLY, CDR2 FYNNEI. In DNA, the CDR3 is TGTGCCAGCAGTGACTGGGGGCTGGGAAAAGAGACCCAGTACTTC. Encoded protein: CASSDWGLGKETQYF.

The chain carries TRBV10-2 and TRBJ1-1; a weak D match, TRBD1 (5 bases). Germline V gene lookup returns CDR1 WSHSY and CDR2 SAAADI. V was pared by 4 bases and J by 5 bases, with 8 bases between. The CDR3 is made up of 12 amino acids. The CDR3 coding sequence is TGCGCCAGCAGTGCAGGGTATACTGAAGCTTTCTTT. This gives the protein CASSAGYTEAFF.

The V call is TRBV6-5, the J call TRBJ1-1, with D unresolved. Germline CDR1 MNHEY, CDR2 SVGAGI. Trimming left V 5 bases short and J 8 bases short, with 9 bases between. This CDR3 has 11 amino acids. The CDR3, as DNA: TGTGCCAGCAGTAACGGAGGGGAAGCTTTCTTT. Its translation is CASSNGGEAFF.

The V gene is TRBV2, the J gene TRBJ1-5, with no clear D. The V end lost 2 bases, the J end lost 6 bases, and 8 bases lay between the germline ends. This CDR3 region has 13 residues. Looked up from germline, CDR1 is SNHLY and CDR2 is FYNNEI. The CDR3 DNA is TGTGCCAGCAGTGAACACCTAGTTCAGCCCCAGCATTTT. Protein product: CASSEHLVQPQHF. The full variable domain, its missing parts supplied by reference TRBV2 and TRBJ1-5, is EPEVTQTPSHQVTQMGQEVILRCVPISNHLYFYWYRQILGQKVEFLVSFYNNEISEKSEIFDDQFSVERPDGSNFTLKIRSTKLEDSAMYFCASSEHLVQPQHFGDGTRLSIL.

The rearrangement joins TRBV6-5 to TRBJ2-1; a weak D match, TRBD1 (6 bases). V was clipped by 0 bases and J by 0 bases, with 9 bases between them. CDR1 MNHEY and CDR2 SVGAGI come from the germline V gene. The CDR3 length is 16 residues. CDR3 residues: CASSYSSGASYNEQFF. For the CDR3, the DNA is TGTGCCAGCAGTTACTCGTCAGGGGCCTCCTACAATGAGCAGTTCTTC.

In its sample, this clone was seen a few times. The chain employs TRBV2 and TRBJ1-1; the D is unclear. Trimming stripped 7 bases from V and 4 bases from J, with 13 bases between. The CDR3 totals 13 residues. CDR1 is SNHLY and CDR2 is FYNNEI in the germline V gene. Here the CDR3 DNA reads TGTGCCAGCATACGGGTCCAGAGCACTGAAGCTTTCTTT. It specifies CASIRVQSTEAFF. Together with reference TRBV2 and TRBJ1-1, the CDR3 gives the full variable domain: EPEVTQTPSHQVTQMGQEVILRCVPISNHLYFYWYRQILGQKVEFLVSFYNNEISEKSEIFDDQFSVERPDGSNFTLKIRSTKLEDSAMYFCASIRVQSTEAFFGQGTRLTVV.

V is TRBV13 and J is TRBJ2-1; 11 bases are a match to TRBD2. CDR1 and CDR2 from the germline V gene are PRHDT and FYEKMQ (reference sequence). V trimming: 5 bases; J trimming: 5 bases; junction bases outside the gene matches: 8. The CDR3 consists of 16 residues. CDR3: CASSAPGTSGHNEQFF. The CDR3 DNA follows: TGTGCCAGCAGCGCCCCCGGGACTAGCGGACACAATGAGCAGTTCTTC.

The V gene is TRBV18, the J gene TRBJ1-2, with 10 bases aligning to TRBD1. The CDR3 spans 15 residues. V shed 3 bases and J 3 bases; nucleotides not matched to a gene: 4. The germline V gene encodes CDR1 KGHSH and CDR2 LQKENI. For the CDR3, the DNA is TGTGCCAGCTCACCGGGACAGGGGCGCCACTATGGCTACACCTTC. Protein product: CASSPGQGRHYGYTF.

The chain recombines TRBV5-1 with TRBJ1-6; 7 bases line up with TRBD1. The CDR3 consists of 15 residues. The V gene end was trimmed by 4 bases and the J gene end by 10 bases; junction bases not matched to a gene: 11. Germline V gene sequence: CDR1 SGHRS, CDR2 YFSETQ. CDR3 sequence: CASSDRTGLGSPLHF. The CDR3 bases are TGCGCCAGCAGCGATAGGACAGGCTTAGGGTCACCCCTCCACTTT.

This chain joins TRBV28 and TRBJ2-7, with a weak D call TRBD1 (5 bases). Germline CDR1 MDHEN, CDR2 SYDVKM. This CDR3 region has 12 residues. Trimming took off 6 bases at V and 3 bases at J, with 9 bases between the two ends. This chain's CDR3 is CASRTDVYEQYF. In nucleotides, the CDR3 is TGTGCCAGCAGGACAGATGTCTACGAGCAGTACTTC. Using reference TRBV28 and TRBJ2-7 for the parts outside the CDR3, the full variable domain is DVKVTQSSRYLVKRTGEKVFLECVQDMDHENMFWYRQDPGLGLRLIYFSYDVKMKEKGDIPEGYSVSREKKERFSLILESASTNQTSMYLCASRTDVYEQYFGPGTRLTVT.

This clone was recorded only once. The gene calls are TRBV19 and TRBJ2-2; D gene ambiguous. This CDR3 comprises 12 residues. Trimming pared 5 bases from V and 5 bases from J, leaving 6 bases between. CDR1 and CDR2 from the germline V gene are LNHDA and SQIVND (reference sequence). In DNA form, the CDR3 reads TGTGCCAGTAGTGAGTTAACCGGGGAGCTGTTTTTT. Its protein product is CASSELTGELFF. The entire variable domain, with the rest obtained from reference TRBV19 and TRBJ2-2, is as follows: DGGITQSPKYLFRKEGQNVTLSCEQNLNHDAMYWYRQDPGQGLRLIYYSQIVNDFQKGDIAEGYSVSREKKESFPLTVTSAQKNPTAFYLCASSELTGELFFGEGSRLTVL.

The rearrangement joins TRBV27 to TRBJ2-5; 11 positions agree with TRBD2. Germline V gives CDR1 MNHEY, CDR2 SMNVEV (reference sequence). This CDR3 spans 15 amino acids. After removal of 6 bases from V and 4 bases from J, the junction contained 7 bases not matched to a gene. This chain's CDR3 is CASSLIAGGGETQYF. CDR3 DNA: TGTGCCAGCAGCCTAATAGCGGGGGGGGGAGAGACCCAGTACTTC.

This chain joins TRBV5-1 and TRBJ2-3; 7 bases map to TRBD2. Looked up from germline, CDR1 is SGHRS and CDR2 is YFSETQ. With V trimmed by 0 bases and J by 6 bases, 7 bases remained unmatched. The CDR3 totals 15 residues. CDR3 region: CASSLGWGRVDTQYF. CDR3 sequence (DNA): TGCGCCAGCAGCTTGGGCTGGGGGAGGGTGGATACGCAGTATTTT.

The chain couples TRBV9 to TRBJ2-6, with TRBD1 matching 7 bases. There are 17 residues in the CDR3. V trimming: 3 bases; J trimming: 0 bases; junction bases outside the gene matches: 6. Germline V lookup: CDR1 SGDLS, CDR2 YYNGEE. The CDR3 DNA sequence: TGTGCCAGCAGCGGCGGACAGGAGTACTCTGGGGCCAACGTCCTGACTTTC. This gives the protein CASSGGQEYSGANVLTF.

The J gene is TRBJ1-1, the V gene TRBV9; D remains unclear. CDR3 size: 14 residues. The germline CDR1 and CDR2 sequences are SGDLS and YYNGEE. The V and J ends lost 3 bases and 1 base respectively, with 10 bases between them. The CDR3 loop is CASSASGRNTEAFF. The CDR3 DNA sequence: TGTGCCAGCAGCGCCTCAGGAAGGAACACTGAAGCTTTCTTT.

The chain links TRBV9 to TRBJ2-5; weak D call: TRBD1 (5 bases). CDR1 is SGDLS, CDR2 YYNGEE, per germline. This CDR3 is built from 13 residues. The V end was cut by 4 bases, the J end by 2 bases, with 9 bases between. CDR3 coding DNA: TGTGCCAGCAGCCCAGGGCCTCAAGAGACCCAGTACTTC. Its protein is CASSPGPQETQYF.

V usage is TRBV9 and J usage is TRBJ2-3, with D possibly being TRBD2 (6 bases). CDR1 is SGDLS and CDR2 is YYNGEE in the germline V gene. Trimming removed 4 bases at V and 5 bases at J, with 11 bases between. The CDR3 consists of 13 residues. The DNA of the CDR3 is TGTGCCAGCAGCTATATTAGCGGAGATACGCAGTATTTT. Its translation: CASSYISGDTQYF.